Listed below are T cell receptor beta chains from one sample, sequenced in a study of T cell repertoires in cytomegalovirus infection. TCRdb independently ran MiXCR on the reads; one entry per CDR3 protein. The table lists under 150,000 distinct CDR3 sequences, less than 9.5% of them singletons, with around 10% in the top ten. Sequenced material: PBMCs. Receptors were obtained from a human donor in good health (CMV status not recorded). Some clones in this sample may be carry-over from other donors' samples. Both conserved end residues are part of each CDR3. A D gene is named only where the DNA matches it firmly. Clone size appears in some rows only: once, few, many, or a class for an expanded clone.

V gene	J gene	clone size	D gene	CDR3 protein	CDR3 DNA
TRBV4-1	TRBJ1-2	many	TRBD1	CASSFGPSRDRAHGYTF	TGCGCCAGCAGTTTCGGGCCCTCCCGGGACAGGGCTCATGGCTACACCTTC
TRBV12-5	TRBJ1-5	many	.	CASGPSGAGNQPQHF	TGTGCTAGTGGCCCGTCAGGGGCTGGCAATCAGCCCCAGCATTTT
TRBV7-6	TRBJ1-6	many	.	CASSRTNPGSSPLHF	TGTGCCAGCAGCCGGACTAACCCGGGAAGTTCACCCCTCCACTTT
TRBV7-2	TRBJ1-1	many	.	CASSPDGLDTEAFF	TGTGCCAGCAGCCCGGATGGGCTGGACACTGAAGCTTTCTTT
TRBV3-1	TRBJ1-1	many	TRBD1	CASSRGTVNTEAFF	TGTGCCAGCAGCCGCGGGACAGTGAACACTGAAGCTTTCTTT
TRBV19	TRBJ1-6	many	.	CASSTPQGPSPLHF	TGTGCCAGTAGTACCCCACAGGGTCCTTCACCCCTCCACTTT
TRBV20-1	TRBJ1-2	few	TRBD1	CSAQGGQSRLSEGYTF	TGCAGTGCCCAGGGGGGACAATCGAGATTATCAGAGGGCTACACCTTC
TRBV29-1	TRBJ2-7	.	.	CSVEDRVNFSYEQYF	TGCAGCGTTGAAGACAGGGTTAATTTCTCCTACGAGCAGTACTTC
TRBV19	TRBJ1-5	many	.	CASSIGRDDQPQHF	TGTGCCAGTAGTATCGGGAGGGACGATCAGCCCCAGCATTTT
TRBV4-2	TRBJ1-5	many	TRBD1	CASSQAGGDQPQHF	TGTGCCAGCAGCCAAGCAGGGGGGGATCAGCCCCAGCATTTT
TRBV19	TRBJ2-4	.	.	CASSTQGGGSGHLAKNIQYF	TGTGCCAGTAGTACCCAAGGGGGTGGGTCAGGACACCTAGCCAAAAACATTCAGTACTTC
TRBV28	TRBJ1-5	many	.	CASKGGGSNQPQHF	TGTGCCAGCAAAGGGGGGGGGAGCAATCAGCCCCAGCATTTT
TRBV5-1	TRBJ2-1	many	.	CASSLDRFNEQFF	TGCGCCAGCAGCTTGGACAGGTTCAATGAGCAGTTCTTC
TRBV7-2	TRBJ1-2	many	.	CASSSPINYGYTF	TGTGCCAGCAGCTCCCCAATAAACTATGGCTACACCTTC
TRBV7-2	TRBJ1-2	many	.	CASAAWEDMASHGYTF	TGTGCCAGCGCCGCGTGGGAGGACATGGCCTCCCATGGCTACACCTTC
TRBV19	TRBJ2-2	many	TRBD2	CASSMASGGVIRNTGELFF	TGTGCCAGTAGTATGGCCAGCGGGGGGGTTATTCGGAACACCGGGGAGCTGTTTTTT
TRBV25-1	TRBJ1-1	few	.	CASSETGTTKAFF	TGTGCCAGCAGTGAAACAGGGACAACGAAAGCTTTCTTT
TRBV4-2	TRBJ1-1	few	TRBD1	CASTQGGRDTEAFF	TGTGCCAGCACCCAGGGGGGGCGGGATACTGAAGCTTTCTTT
TRBV9	TRBJ1-2	.	.	CASSTEWGYTF	TGTGCCAGCAGCACCGAGTGGGGCTACACCTTC
TRBV28	TRBJ1-6	many	.	CASSWDNSYNSPLHF	TGTGCCAGCAGTTGGGACAACTCCTATAATTCACCCCTCCACTTT
TRBV12-3/TRBV12-4	TRBJ1-1	many	TRBD1	CASSWPDRPNTEAFF	TGTGCCAGCAGTTGGCCGGACAGGCCAAACACTGAAGCTTTCTTT
TRBV15	TRBJ2-1	.	.	CATSHGAGRAGEQFF	TGTGCCACCAGCCACGGGGCGGGCCGGGCGGGAGAGCAGTTCTTC
TRBV7-2	TRBJ1-2	many	TRBD1	CASSPSTGGARGYTF	TGTGCCAGCAGCCCATCGACAGGGGGCGCGCGAGGCTACACCTTC
TRBV12-3/TRBV12-4	TRBJ2-1	many	TRBD1	CASSRLADPGRTGVRNEQFF	TGTGCCAGCAGTCGTCTAGCCGACCCGGGGAGGACAGGGGTGCGCAATGAGCAGTTCTTC
TRBV7-2	TRBJ1-2	many	.	CASSSKGGDYGYTF	TGTGCCAGCAGCTCCAAAGGGGGGGACTATGGCTACACCTTC
TRBV7-9	TRBJ1-1	many	.	CASSLASMNTEAFF	TGTGCCAGCAGCTTAGCTAGCATGAACACTGAAGCTTTCTTT
TRBV2	TRBJ1-2	few	.	CASNRQEGYGYTF	TGTGCCAGCAACCGACAGGAGGGCTATGGCTACACCTTC
TRBV7-3	TRBJ1-1	.	TRBD1	CASSERQGKNTEAFF	TGTGCCAGCAGCGAGCGACAGGGGAAGAACACTGAAGCTTTCTTT
TRBV28	TRBJ1-1	many	.	CASSLSLGQNTEAFF	TGTGCCAGCAGTTTAAGTTTGGGCCAGAACACTGAAGCTTTCTTT
TRBV12-3/TRBV12-4	TRBJ1-5	once	.	CASSFSGIDQPQHF	TGTGCCAGCAGTTTCTCCGGGATAGATCAGCCCCAGCATTTT
TRBV6-5	TRBJ1-1	many	TRBD1	CASRAGTGVIEAFF	TGTGCCAGCAGGGCCGGGACAGGGGTAATTGAAGCTTTCTTT
TRBV5-4	TRBJ2-7	many	TRBD2	CASSPAWGGTYEQYF	TGTGCCAGCAGCCCAGCTTGGGGAGGGACCTACGAGCAGTACTTC
TRBV7-2	TRBJ2-5	medium-sized	.	CASSWDNQETQYF	TGTGCCAGCAGCTGGGACAACCAAGAGACCCAGTACTTC
TRBV11-2	TRBJ1-2	many	.	CASSPVGTSPSGYTF	TGTGCCAGCAGCCCCGTAGGAACGAGCCCGTCGGGCTACACCTTC
TRBV6-2/TRBV6-3	TRBJ1-1	.	.	CASSSMGATEAFF	TGTGCCAGCAGTTCCATGGGGGCGACTGAAGCTTTCTTT
TRBV9	TRBJ2-5	many	.	CASSPRSYQETQYF	TGTGCCAGCAGCCCTCGTTCGTACCAAGAGACCCAGTACTTC
TRBV5-1	TRBJ1-1	many	.	CASSSAMNTEAFF	TGCGCCAGCAGCTCCGCCATGAACACTGAAGCTTTCTTT
TRBV2	TRBJ2-2	few	.	CASESGKNTGELFF	TGTGCCAGCGAGTCGGGGAAGAACACCGGGGAGCTGTTTTTT
TRBV4-1	TRBJ1-3	many	TRBD1	CASSQEGGQGAGNTIYF	TGCGCCAGCAGCCAAGAGGGAGGACAGGGTGCTGGAAACACCATATATTTT
TRBV11-1	TRBJ2-3	many	TRBD2	CASSDQRPGLEADTQYF	TGTGCCAGCAGCGACCAAAGACCGGGACTAGAGGCAGATACGCAGTATTTT
TRBV7-2	TRBJ1-6	many	.	CASSLWSTTYNSPLHF	TGTGCCAGCAGCTTATGGTCCACCACCTATAATTCACCCCTCCACTTT
TRBV7-2	TRBJ2-5	many	.	CASSLAGSARVTQKTQYF	TGTGCCAGCAGCTTAGCTGGGTCGGCACGGGTCACGCAAAAGACCCAGTACTTC
TRBV11-2	TRBJ2-7	many	.	CASSLAGSPYEQYF	TGTGCCAGCAGCTTAGCAGGGTCCCCCTACGAGCAGTACTTC
TRBV5-6	TRBJ2-1	many	.	CASSQGGDEQFF	TGTGCCAGCAGCCAGGGGGGGGATGAGCAGTTCTTC
TRBV28	TRBJ1-1	many	.	CASRHTGMNTEAFF	TGTGCCAGCAGACACACGGGTATGAACACTGAAGCTTTCTTT
TRBV5-1	TRBJ1-6	many	.	CASSLGSRQSSYNSPLHF	TGCGCCAGCAGCCTTGGGTCCCGACAGAGCTCCTATAATTCACCCCTCCACTTT